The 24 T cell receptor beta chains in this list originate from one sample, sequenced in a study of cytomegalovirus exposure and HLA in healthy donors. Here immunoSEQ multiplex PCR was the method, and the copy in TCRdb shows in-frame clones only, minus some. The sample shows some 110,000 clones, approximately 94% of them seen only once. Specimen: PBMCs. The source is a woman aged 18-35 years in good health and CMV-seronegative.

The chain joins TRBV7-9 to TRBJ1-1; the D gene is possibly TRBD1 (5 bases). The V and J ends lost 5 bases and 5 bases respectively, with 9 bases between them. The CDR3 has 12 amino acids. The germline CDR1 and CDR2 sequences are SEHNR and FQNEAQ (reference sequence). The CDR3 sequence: CASSDSSTEAFF. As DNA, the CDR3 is TGTGCCAGCAGCGACAGTAGTACTGAAGCTTTCTTT.

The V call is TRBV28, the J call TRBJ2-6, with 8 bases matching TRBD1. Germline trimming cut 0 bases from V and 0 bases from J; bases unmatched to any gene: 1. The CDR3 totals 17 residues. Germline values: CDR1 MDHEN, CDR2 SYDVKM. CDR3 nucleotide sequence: TGTGCCAGCAGTTTATGGGGACAGGACTCTGGGGCCAACGTCCTGACTTTC. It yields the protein CASSLWGQDSGANVLTF.

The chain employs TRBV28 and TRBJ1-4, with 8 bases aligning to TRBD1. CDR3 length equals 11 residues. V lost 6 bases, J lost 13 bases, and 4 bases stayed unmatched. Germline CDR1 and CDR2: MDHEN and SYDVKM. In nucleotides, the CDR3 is TGTGCCAGCAGGGACAGGGAGCGACTGTTTTTT. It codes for CASRDRERLFF.

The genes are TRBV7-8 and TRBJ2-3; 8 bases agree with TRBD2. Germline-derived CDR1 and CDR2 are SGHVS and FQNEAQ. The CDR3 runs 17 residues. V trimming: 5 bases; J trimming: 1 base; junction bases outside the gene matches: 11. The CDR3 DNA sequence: TGTGCCAGCAGCCAGTCCGGGCTGACTAGCGGCACAGATACGCAGTATTTT. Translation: CASSQSGLTSGTDTQYF. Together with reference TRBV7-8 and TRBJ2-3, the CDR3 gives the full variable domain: GAGVSQSPRYKVAKRGQDVALRCDPISGHVSLFWYQQALGQGPEFLTYFQNEAQLDKSGLPSDRFFAERPEGSVSTLKIQRTQQEDSAVYLCASSQSGLTSGTDTQYFGPGTRLTVL.

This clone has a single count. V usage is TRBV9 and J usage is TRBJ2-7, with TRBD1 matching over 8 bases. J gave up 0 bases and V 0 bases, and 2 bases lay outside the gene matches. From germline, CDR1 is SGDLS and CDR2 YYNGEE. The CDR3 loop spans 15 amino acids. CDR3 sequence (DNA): TGTGCCAGCAGCGTAGGACAGGGGCGCTCCTACGAGCAGTACTTC. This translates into CASSVGQGRSYEQYF.

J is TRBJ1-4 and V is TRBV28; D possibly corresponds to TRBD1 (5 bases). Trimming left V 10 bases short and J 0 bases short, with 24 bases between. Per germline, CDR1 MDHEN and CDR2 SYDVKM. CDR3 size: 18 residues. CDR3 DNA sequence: TGTGCCACCCCGACCTCGGGGGGAGCCACTACAACTAATGAAAAACTGTTTTTT. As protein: CATPTSGGATTTNEKLFF.

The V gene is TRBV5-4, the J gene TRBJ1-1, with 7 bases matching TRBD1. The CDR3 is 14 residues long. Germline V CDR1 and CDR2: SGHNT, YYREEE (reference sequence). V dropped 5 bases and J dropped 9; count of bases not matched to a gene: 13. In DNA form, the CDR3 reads TGTGCCAGCAGACCCGACAGGGTTGAGACACAAGCTTTCTTT. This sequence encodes CASRPDRVETQAFF.

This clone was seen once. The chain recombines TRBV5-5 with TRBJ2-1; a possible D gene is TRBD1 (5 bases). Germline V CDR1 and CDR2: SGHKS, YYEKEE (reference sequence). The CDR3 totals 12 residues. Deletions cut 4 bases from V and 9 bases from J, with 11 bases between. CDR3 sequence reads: CASSLQAPEQFF. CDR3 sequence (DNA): TGTGCCAGCAGCCTACAGGCGCCTGAGCAGTTCTTC.

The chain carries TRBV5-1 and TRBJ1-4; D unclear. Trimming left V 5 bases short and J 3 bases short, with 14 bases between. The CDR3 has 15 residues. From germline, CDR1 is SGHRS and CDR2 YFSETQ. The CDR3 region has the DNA TGCGCCAGCAGGAGCTCGGTGCTCGCTAATGAAAAACTGTTTTTT. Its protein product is CASRSSVLANEKLFF.

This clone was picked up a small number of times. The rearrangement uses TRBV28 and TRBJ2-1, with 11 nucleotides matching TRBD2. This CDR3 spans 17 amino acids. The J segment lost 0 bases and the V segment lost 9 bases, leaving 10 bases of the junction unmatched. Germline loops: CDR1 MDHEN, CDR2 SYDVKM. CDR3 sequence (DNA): TGTGCCAGTACTAGCGGGGGCCAATTAACCTCCTACAATGAGCAGTTCTTC. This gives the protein CASTSGGQLTSYNEQFF.

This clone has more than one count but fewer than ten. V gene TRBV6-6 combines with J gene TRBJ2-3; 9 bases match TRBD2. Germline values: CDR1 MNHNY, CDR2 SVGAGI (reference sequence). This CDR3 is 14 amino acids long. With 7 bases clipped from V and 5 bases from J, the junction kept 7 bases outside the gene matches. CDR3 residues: CASNRAGGLDTQYF. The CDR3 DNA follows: TGTGCCAGCAACAGAGCGGGGGGTTTAGATACGCAGTATTTT.

The CDR3 region is CASSGTDHYGYTF. DNA of the CDR3: TGTGCCAGCAGTGGGACAGATCACTATGGCTACACCTTC. The chain is built from TRBV11-2 and TRBJ1-2; 7 nucleotides agree with TRBD1. V was clipped by 6 bases and J by 3 bases; unmatched bases: 4. Germline V gives CDR1 SGHAT, CDR2 FQNNGV. This CDR3 region has 13 residues.

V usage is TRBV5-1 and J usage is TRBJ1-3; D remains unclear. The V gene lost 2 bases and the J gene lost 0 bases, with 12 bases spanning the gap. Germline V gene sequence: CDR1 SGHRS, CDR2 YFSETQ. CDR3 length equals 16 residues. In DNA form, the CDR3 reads TGCGCCAGCAGCTTAGAAACAGTTTACTCTGGAAACACCATATATTTT. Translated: CASSLETVYSGNTIYF.

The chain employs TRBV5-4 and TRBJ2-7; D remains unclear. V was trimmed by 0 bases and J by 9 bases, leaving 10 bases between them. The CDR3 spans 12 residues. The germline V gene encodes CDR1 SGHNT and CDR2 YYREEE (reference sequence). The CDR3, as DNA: TGTGCCAGCAGCTTGGATTCGAGCCGGCAGTACTTC. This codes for CASSLDSSRQYF.

This chain's CDR3 is CASGWSLGNQPQHF. CDR3 nucleotide sequence: TGTGCCAGCGGGTGGTCCCTAGGTAATCAGCCCCAGCATTTT. The gene calls are TRBV2 and TRBJ1-5; D is uncertain. This CDR3 has 14 amino acids. Trimming left V 8 bases short and J 4 bases short, with 15 bases between. Germline V CDR1 and CDR2: SNHLY, FYNNEI.

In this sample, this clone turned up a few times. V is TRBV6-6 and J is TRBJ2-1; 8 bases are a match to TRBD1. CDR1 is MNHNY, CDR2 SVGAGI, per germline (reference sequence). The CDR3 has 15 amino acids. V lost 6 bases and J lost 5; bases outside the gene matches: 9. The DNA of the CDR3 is TGTGCCAGCAGACCACCGGGACAGGTAAACAATGAGCAGTTCTTC. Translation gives CASRPPGQVNNEQFF.

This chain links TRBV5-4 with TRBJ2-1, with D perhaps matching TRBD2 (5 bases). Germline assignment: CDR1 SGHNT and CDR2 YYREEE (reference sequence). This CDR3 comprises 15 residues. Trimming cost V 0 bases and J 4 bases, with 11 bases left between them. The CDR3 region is CASSLGGGGYNEQFF. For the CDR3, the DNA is TGTGCCAGCAGCTTGGGAGGAGGCGGGTACAATGAGCAGTTCTTC. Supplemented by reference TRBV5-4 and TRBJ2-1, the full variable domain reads ETGVTQSPTHLIKTRGQQVTLRCSSQSGHNTVSWYQQALGQGPQFIFQYYREEENGRGNFPPRFSGLQFPNYSSELNVNALELDDSALYLCASSLGGGGYNEQFFGPGTRLTVL.

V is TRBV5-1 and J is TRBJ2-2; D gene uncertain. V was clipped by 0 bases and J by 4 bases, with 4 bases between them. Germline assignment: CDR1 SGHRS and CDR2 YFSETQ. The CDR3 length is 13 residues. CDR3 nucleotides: TGCGCCAGCAGCTTGGAAGCCACCGGGGAGCTGTTTTTT. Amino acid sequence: CASSLEATGELFF.

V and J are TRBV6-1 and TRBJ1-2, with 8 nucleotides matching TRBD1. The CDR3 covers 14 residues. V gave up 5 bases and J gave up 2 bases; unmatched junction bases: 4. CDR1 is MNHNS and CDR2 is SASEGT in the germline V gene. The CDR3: CASSTRTGNYGYTF. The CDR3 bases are TGTGCCAGCAGTACCAGGACAGGGAACTATGGCTACACCTTC.

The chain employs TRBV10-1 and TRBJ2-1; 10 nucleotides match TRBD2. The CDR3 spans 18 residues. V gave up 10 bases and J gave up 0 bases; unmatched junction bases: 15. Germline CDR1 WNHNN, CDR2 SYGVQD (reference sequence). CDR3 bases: TGCGCCAAGCCCTACGAGCGGGAGGGCCGTAGCTCCTACAATGAGCAGTTCTTC. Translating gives CAKPYEREGRSSYNEQFF.

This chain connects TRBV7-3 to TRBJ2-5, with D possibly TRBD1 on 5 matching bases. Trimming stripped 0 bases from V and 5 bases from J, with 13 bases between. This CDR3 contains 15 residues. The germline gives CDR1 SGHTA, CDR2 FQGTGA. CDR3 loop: CASSLTPGLGETQYF. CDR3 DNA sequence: TGTGCCAGCAGCTTAACTCCAGGGTTGGGGGAGACCCAGTACTTC. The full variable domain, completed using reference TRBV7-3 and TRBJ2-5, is GAGVSQTPSNKVTEKGKYVELRCDPISGHTALYWYRQSLGQGPEFLIYFQGTGAADDSGLPNDRFFAVRPEGSVSTLKIQRTERGDSAVYLCASSLTPGLGETQYFGPGTRLLVL.

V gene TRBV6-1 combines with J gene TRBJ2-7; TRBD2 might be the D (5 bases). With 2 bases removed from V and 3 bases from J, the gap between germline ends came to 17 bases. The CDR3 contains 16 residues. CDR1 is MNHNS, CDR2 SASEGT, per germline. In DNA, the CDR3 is TGTGCCAGCAGTGAAAGAGGAGCGGCAATCTTCTACGAGCAGTACTTC. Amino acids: CASSERGAAIFYEQYF.

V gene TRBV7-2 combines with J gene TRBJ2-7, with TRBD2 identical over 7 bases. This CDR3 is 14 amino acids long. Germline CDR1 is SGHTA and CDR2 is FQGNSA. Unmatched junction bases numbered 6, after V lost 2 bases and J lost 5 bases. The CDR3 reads CASSLNWGGDEQYF. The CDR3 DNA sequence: TGTGCCAGCAGCTTAAATTGGGGGGGGGACGAGCAGTACTTC.

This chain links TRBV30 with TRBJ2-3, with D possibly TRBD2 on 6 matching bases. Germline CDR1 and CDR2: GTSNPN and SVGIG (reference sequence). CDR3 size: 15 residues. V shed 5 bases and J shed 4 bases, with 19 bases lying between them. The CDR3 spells CAWGAQGGGSDTQYF. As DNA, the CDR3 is TGTGCCTGGGGTGCCCAAGGTGGGGGGTCAGATACGCAGTATTTT.